This TCR beta chain is drawn from a study of blood T cell repertoires in COVID-19. Across the study: Sites across the United States, Italy and Spain contributed samples from acute and convalescent COVID-19. T cells, B-cell-depleted T cells, or PBMCs provided the cDNA or gDNA that served as material.

Authors' data handling: Quantification of nucleated cells was approximated via reference gene primer amplification. Libraries were prepared by immunoSEQ multiplex PCR; TCRdb keeps only in-frame clonotypes and omits some of them. The D gene and trimming were derived from the DNA, and the V and J assignments and clone size from that table. The profile covers 110,000 or so clones, with about 85% appearing a single time and under 4% taken by the ten largest. Germline CDR1 and CDR2: SGDLS and YYNGEE. V gave up 0 bases and J gave up 0 bases, with 11 bases separating them. This CDR3 region has 16 residues. This TCR came from a man in his forties or fifties with acute or convalescent COVID-19. The rearrangement uses TRBV9 and TRBJ2-3; D may be TRBD2 (6 bases). Sequenced sample: peripheral blood. DNA of the CDR3: TGTGCCAGCAGCGTAGATAGCGGTCCTAGCACAGATACGCAGTATTTT. Encoded protein: CASSVDSGPSTDTQYF.